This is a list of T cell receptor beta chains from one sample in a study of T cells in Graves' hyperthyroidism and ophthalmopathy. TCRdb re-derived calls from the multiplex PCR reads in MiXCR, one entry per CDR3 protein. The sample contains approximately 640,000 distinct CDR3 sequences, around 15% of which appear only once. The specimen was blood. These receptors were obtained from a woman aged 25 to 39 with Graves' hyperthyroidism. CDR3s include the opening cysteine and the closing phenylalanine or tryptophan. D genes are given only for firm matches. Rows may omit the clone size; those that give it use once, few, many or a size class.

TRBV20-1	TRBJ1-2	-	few	TGCAGTGCACCACAGGGAACCTATGGCTACACCTTC	CSAPQGTYGYTF
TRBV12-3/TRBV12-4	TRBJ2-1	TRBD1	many	TGTGCCAGCAGTTCAGGGACAGGGCATGAGCAGTTCTTC	CASSSGTGHEQFF
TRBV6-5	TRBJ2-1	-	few	TGTGCCAGCAGTTACTCGAGTAGCGGCTCCTACAATGAGCAGTTCTTC	CASSYSSSGSYNEQFF
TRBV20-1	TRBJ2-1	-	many	TGCAGTGCTAGGCTCTACAATGAGCAGTTCTTC	CSARLYNEQFF
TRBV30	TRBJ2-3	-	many	TGTGCCTGGAGTGATGAAGATACGCAGTATTTT	CAWSDEDTQYF
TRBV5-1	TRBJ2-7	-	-	TGCGCCAGCAGCCTCCTCGGGGCAACCTACGAGCAGTACTTC	CASSLLGATYEQYF
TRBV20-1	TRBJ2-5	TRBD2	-	TGCAGTGCTAGAGCGCCGTTAGCGGGAGGACAAGAGACCCAGTACTTC	CSARAPLAGGQETQYF
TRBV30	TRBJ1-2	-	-	TGTGCCTGGGCCCAGTCAGGGGTTCGGGGCTACACCTTC	CAWAQSGVRGYTF
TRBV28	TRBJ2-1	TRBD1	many	TGTGCCAGCAGGCCCCCACAGGGGGCTTATGAGCAGTTCTTC	CASRPPQGAYEQFF
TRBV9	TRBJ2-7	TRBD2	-	TGTGCCAGCAGCGTAGCGGCTAGCGGGAACTACGAGCAGTACTTC	CASSVAASGNYEQYF
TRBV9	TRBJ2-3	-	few	TGTGCCAGCAGCGTAGGCGGGGGCGGCGGAGATACGCAGTATTTT	CASSVGGGGGDTQYF
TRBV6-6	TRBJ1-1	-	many	TGTGCCAGCAGTTACACACGCACCACTGAAGCTTTCTTT	CASSYTRTTEAFF
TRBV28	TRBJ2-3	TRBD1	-	TGTGCCAGCATCGGGGTGACAGGGATGGGCACAGATACGCAGTATTTT	CASIGVTGMGTDTQYF
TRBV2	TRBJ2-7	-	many	TGTGCCAGCAGGGAGGAACGGGGGGCGGGCGGCGAGCAGTACTTC	CASREERGAGGEQYF
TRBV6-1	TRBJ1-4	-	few	TGTGCCAGCAGTGAAGCGGTGGGGGGTGAAAAACTGTTTTTT	CASSEAVGGEKLFF
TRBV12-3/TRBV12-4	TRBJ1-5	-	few	TGTGCCAGCAGTTTAGTTGCAGGCGTTGTGCATTTT	CASSLVAGVVHF
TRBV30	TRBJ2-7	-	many	TGTGCCTGGAGTGTGGGGCAGGGGGAGCAGTACTTC	CAWSVGQGEQYF
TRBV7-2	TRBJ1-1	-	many	TGTGCCAGCAGCTTAAAGGGGGGGCAGTCGCCGAAAGCTTTCTTT	CASSLKGGQSPKAFF
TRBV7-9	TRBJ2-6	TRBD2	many	TGTGCCAGCAGCTTCCGACTAGCGGGAGGATCTGGGGCCAACGTCCTGACTTTC	CASSFRLAGGSGANVLTF
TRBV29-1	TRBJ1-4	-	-	TGCAGCGTTTCCCAGGGAACTAATGAAAAACTGTTTTTT	CSVSQGTNEKLFF
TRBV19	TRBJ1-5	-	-	TGTGCCAGTAGTATGGCAGGGAGGGGCGATCAGCCCCAGCATTTT	CASSMAGRGDQPQHF
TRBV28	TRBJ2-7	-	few	TGTGCCAGCAGCCCCGGGACACCACCTTCCTACGAGCAGTACTTC	CASSPGTPPSYEQYF
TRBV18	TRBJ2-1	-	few	TGTGCCAGCTCACCAGGACCTTCTAGGGGCTTCGGGGAGCAGTTCTTC	CASSPGPSRGFGEQFF
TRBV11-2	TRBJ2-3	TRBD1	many	TGTGCCAGCAGCTACGGGACAGCATACACAGATACGCAGTATTTT	CASSYGTAYTDTQYF
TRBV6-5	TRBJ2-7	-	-	TGTGCCAGCAGTTACTCGTGGGGAAACGAGCAGTACTTC	CASSYSWGNEQYF
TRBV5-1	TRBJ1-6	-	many	TGCGCCAGCAGCTTGACCTACATAGCACCCCTCCACTTT	CASSLTYIAPLHF
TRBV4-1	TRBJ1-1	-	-	TGCGCCAGCAGCCAAGCCCTCAGGGTCGTTAATCGAACTGAAGCTTTCTTT	CASSQALRVVNRTEAFF
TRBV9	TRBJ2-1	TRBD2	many	TGTGCCAGCAGCGTAGCGGGGACTAGCGGGATGGGGGAGCAGTTCTTC	CASSVAGTSGMGEQFF
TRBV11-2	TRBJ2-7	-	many	TGTGCCAGCCGCTCGCTCTGGACATCTTCCTACGAGCAGTACTTC	CASRSLWTSSYEQYF
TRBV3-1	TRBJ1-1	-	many	TGTGCCAGCAGCCAAGGGTCCATTGACACTGAAGCTTTCTTT	CASSQGSIDTEAFF
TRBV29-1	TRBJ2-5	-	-	TGCAGCTCCGGACAGCGACTAAGACAAGAGACCCAGTACTTC	CSSGQRLRQETQYF
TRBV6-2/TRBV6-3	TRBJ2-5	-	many	TGTGCCAGCGGGAGAATCCGGGAGACCCAGTACTTC	CASGRIRETQYF
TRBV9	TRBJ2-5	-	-	TGTGCCAGCAGCTCGAGCGGCATAGAAGAGACCCAGTACTTC	CASSSSGIEETQYF
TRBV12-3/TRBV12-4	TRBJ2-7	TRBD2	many	TGTGCCAGCAGTTTAACGGGAGGGGCCTACGAGCAGTACTTC	CASSLTGGAYEQYF
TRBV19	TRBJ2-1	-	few	TGTGCCAGTAGTAAGCTAGTGGCTCCTGAGATGTCGTGGTTCTTC	CASSKLVAPEMSWFF
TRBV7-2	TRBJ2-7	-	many	TGTGCCAGCAGTTTAAGACGGGAGATCGTGACCTACGAGCAGTACTTC	CASSLRREIVTYEQYF
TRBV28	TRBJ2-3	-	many	TGTGCCAGCTCCCGGGCTATCGACACAGATACGCAGTATTTT	CASSRAIDTDTQYF
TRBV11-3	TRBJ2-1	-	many	TGTGCCAGCAGCTGGGGGCAGGGCTACAATGAGCAGTTCTTC	CASSWGQGYNEQFF
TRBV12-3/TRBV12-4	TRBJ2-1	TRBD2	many	TGTGCCAGCAGTTTAGGTGCGGGAGCCGGGGTTGACAATGAGCAGTTCTTC	CASSLGAGAGVDNEQFF
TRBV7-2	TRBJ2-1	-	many	TGTGCCAGCAGCTCTCTGCCGGGGGATTACAATGAGCAGTTCTTC	CASSSLPGDYNEQFF
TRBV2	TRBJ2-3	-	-	TGTGCCAGCAGTAATGGAGGGGGGACAGATACGCAGTATTTT	CASSNGGGTDTQYF
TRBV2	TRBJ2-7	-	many	TGTGCCAGCAGTGAAATCCGGGACGGTGAGCAGTACTTC	CASSEIRDGEQYF
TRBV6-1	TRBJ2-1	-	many	TGTGCCAGCAGTTATGAGGATGAGCAGTTCTTC	CASSYEDEQFF
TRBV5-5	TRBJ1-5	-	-	TGTGCCAGCAGCCCCGAAGGGGGGTTAGGTCAGCCCCAGCATTTT	CASSPEGGLGQPQHF
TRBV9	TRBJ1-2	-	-	TGTGCCAGCAGCGGGGACGGTCAATACTATGGCTACACCTTC	CASSGDGQYYGYTF
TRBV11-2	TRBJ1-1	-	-	TGTGCCAGCAGCCCCTATAACCTGAGGGGCACTGAAGCTTTCTTT	CASSPYNLRGTEAFF
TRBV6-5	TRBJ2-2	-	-	TGTGCCAGCAGATTAGTGGGAGGTAACACCGGGGAGCTGTTTTTT	CASRLVGGNTGELFF